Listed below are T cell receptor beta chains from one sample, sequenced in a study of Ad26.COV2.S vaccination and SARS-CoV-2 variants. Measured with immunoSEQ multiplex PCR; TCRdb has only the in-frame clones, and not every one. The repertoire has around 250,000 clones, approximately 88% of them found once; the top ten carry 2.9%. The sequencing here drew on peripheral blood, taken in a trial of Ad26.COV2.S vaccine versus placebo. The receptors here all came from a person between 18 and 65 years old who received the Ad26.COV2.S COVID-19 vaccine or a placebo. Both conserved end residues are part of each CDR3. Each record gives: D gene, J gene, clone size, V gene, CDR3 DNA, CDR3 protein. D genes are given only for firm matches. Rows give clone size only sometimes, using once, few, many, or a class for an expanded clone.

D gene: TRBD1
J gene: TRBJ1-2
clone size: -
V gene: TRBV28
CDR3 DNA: TGTGCCAGCAGGTCAGGACAGGGGTCTTATGGCTACACCTTC
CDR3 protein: CASRSGQGSYGYTF

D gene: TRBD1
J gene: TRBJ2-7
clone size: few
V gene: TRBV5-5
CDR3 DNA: TGTGCCAGCAGCTTTTCGACAGGGGCCGACGAGCAGTACTTC
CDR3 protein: CASSFSTGADEQYF

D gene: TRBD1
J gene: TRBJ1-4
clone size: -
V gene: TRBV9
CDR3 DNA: TGTGCCAGCAGCGTACGGGGGACAGGTGGGGAAAAACTGTTTTTT
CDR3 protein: CASSVRGTGGEKLFF

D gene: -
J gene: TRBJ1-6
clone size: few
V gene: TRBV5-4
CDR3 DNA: TGTGCCAGCAGCTTGGAACGTCCCCCCAATTCACCCCTCCACTTT
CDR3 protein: CASSLERPPNSPLHF

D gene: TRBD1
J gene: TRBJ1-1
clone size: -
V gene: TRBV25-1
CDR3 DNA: TGTGCCAGCAGGGAGACAGGGTTGAACACTGAAGCTTTCTTT
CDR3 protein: CASRETGLNTEAFF

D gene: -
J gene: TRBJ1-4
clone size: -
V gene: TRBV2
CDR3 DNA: TGTGCCAGCAGTGAAAAGGGGAAGGAGGGAGAAAAACTGTTTTTT
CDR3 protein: CASSEKGKEGEKLFF

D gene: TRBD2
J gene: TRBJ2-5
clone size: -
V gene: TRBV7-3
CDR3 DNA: TGTGCCAGCAGCCCCGATACCGGACTAGCGGGGAGGGAGACCCAGTACTTC
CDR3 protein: CASSPDTGLAGRETQYF

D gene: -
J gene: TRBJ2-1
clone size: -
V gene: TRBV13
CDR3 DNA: TGTGCCAGCAGCGTACTTGGCCATGAGCAGTTCTTC
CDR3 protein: CASSVLGHEQFF

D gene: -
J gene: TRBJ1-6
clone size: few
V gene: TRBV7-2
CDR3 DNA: TGTGCCAGCAGCTCCCGCCCCCGTTCACCCCTCCACTTT
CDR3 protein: CASSSRPRSPLHF

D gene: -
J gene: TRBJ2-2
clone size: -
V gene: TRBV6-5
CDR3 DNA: TGTGCCAGCAGGCCGGAGGGGACCGGGGAGCTGTTTTTT
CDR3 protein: CASRPEGTGELFF

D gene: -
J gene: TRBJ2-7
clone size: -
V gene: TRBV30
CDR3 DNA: TGTGCCTGGAGTGTGACTTCCTACGAGCAGTACTTC
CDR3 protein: CAWSVTSYEQYF

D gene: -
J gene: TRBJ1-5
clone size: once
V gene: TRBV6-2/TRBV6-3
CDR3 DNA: TGTGCCAGCAGTTACCCCCAGGGAGGGCATAGCAATCAGCCCCAGCATTTT
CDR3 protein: CASSYPQGGHSNQPQHF

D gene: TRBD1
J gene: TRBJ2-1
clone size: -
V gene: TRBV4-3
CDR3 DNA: TGCGCCAGCAGCCAAGATCAGGGGACAGGGGGCAATGAGCAGTTCTTC
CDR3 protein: CASSQDQGTGGNEQFF

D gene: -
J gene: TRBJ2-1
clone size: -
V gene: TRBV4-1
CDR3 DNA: TGCGCCAGCAGCCAATGGGGTAGCGCCCCCAATGAGCAGTTCTTC
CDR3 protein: CASSQWGSAPNEQFF

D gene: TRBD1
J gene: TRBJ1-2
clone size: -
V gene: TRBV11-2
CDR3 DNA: TGTGCCAGCAGCTTAGTGGACAGGGGTTATGGCTACACCTTC
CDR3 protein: CASSLVDRGYGYTF

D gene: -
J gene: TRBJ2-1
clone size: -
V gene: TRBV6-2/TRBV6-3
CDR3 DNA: TGTGCCAGCAGTTCCAGGCAGACCTACAATGAGCAGTTCTTC
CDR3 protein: CASSSRQTYNEQFF

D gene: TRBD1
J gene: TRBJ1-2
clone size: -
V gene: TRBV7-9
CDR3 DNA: TGTGCCAGCAGCCTTGGGATTGGAAGGGACAGCTCTTTCTATGGCTACACCTTC
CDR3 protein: CASSLGIGRDSSFYGYTF

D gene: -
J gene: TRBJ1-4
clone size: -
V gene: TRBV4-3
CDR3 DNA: TGCGCCAGCAGCCAATTCCGGGGCACAGGTCGAGGCAATGAAAAACTGTTTTTT
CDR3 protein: CASSQFRGTGRGNEKLFF

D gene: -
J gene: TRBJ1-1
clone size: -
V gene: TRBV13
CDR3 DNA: TGTGCCAGCAGCCCACAGGGTCGGGGTGAAGCTTTCTTT
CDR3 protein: CASSPQGRGEAFF

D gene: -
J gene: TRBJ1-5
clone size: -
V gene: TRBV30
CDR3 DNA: TGTGCCTGGAGCTCCGGAAGGGCGGTAATTCAGCCCCAGCATTTT
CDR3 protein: CAWSSGRAVIQPQHF

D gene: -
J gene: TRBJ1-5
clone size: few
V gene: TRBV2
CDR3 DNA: TGTGCCAGCAGTGAGGACAGAAGCAATCAGCCCCAGCATTTT
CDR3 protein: CASSEDRSNQPQHF

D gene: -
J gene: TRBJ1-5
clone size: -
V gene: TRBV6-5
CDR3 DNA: TGTGCCACCCGACGGAGTAGCAATCAGCCCCAGCATTTT
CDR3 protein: CATRRSSNQPQHF

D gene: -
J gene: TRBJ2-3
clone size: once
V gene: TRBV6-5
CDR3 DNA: TGTGCCAGCACCCCAGGGGGGGCCTCAGATACGCAGTATTTT
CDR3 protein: CASTPGGASDTQYF

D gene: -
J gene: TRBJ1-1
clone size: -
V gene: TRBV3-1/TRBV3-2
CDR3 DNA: TGTGCCAGCAGCCAAGATAGTCGGGGGAGGAGAGCTTTCTTT
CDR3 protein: CASSQDSRGRRAFF

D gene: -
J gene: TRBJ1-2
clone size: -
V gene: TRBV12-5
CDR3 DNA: TGTGCTAGTGCCCCCTTTGGACAACGAAATAACTATGGCTACACCTTC
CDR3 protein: CASAPFGQRNNYGYTF

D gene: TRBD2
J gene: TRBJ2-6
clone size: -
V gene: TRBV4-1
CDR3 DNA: TGCGCCAGTAGGCCGGGGGGTGGGGCCAACGTCCTGACTTTC
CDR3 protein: CASRPGGGANVLTF

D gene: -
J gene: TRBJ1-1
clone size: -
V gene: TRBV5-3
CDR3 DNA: TGTGCCAGAAGCTTGGGTGATGCGGCATGGACTGAAGCTTTCTTT
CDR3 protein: CARSLGDAAWTEAFF

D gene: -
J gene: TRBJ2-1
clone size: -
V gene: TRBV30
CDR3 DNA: TGTGCCTGGAGTGGGACTGCTCATGAGCAGTTCTTC
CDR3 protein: CAWSGTAHEQFF

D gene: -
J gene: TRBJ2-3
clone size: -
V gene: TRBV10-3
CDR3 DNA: TGTGCCATCAGTGTACGAGATACGCAGTATTTT
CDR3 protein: CAISVRDTQYF

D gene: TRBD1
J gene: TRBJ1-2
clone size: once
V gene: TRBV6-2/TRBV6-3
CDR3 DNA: TGTGCCAGCAGTTACTCGACGGACAGGGGGCGCCACTATGGCTACACCTTC
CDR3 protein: CASSYSTDRGRHYGYTF

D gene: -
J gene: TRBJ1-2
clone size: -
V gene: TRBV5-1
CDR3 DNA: TGCGCCAGCAGCCCCCTGACTGAGGGGGGCTACACCTTC
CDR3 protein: CASSPLTEGGYTF

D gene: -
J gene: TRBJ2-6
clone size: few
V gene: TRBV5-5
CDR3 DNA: TGTGCCAGCAGCTCCGGGACCTTTTCTGGGGCCAACGTCCTGACTTTC
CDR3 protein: CASSSGTFSGANVLTF

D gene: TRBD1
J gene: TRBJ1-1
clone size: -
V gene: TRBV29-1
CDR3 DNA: TGCAGCGTTGAAGTACAGGGGATGGGACAGACTGAAGCTTTCTTT
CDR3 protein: CSVEVQGMGQTEAFF

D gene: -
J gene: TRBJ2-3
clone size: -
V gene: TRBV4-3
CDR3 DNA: TGCGCCAGCAGCCCCCAGCCGTTAAGCACAGATACGCAGTATTTT
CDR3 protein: CASSPQPLSTDTQYF

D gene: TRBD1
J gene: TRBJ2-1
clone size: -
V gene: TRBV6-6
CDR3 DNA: TGTGCCAGCAGTCCACAGGGGGCGTATAGCTCCTACAATGAGCAGTTCTTC
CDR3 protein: CASSPQGAYSSYNEQFF

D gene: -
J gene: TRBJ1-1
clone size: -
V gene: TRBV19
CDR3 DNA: TGTGCCAGTAGGGCCCCCAGGAAGAACACTGAAGCTTTCTTT
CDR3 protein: CASRAPRKNTEAFF

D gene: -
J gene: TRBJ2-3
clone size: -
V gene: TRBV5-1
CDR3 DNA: TGCGCCAGCAGCTTGGACGGGAAACCTATAGATACGCAGTATTTT
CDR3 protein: CASSLDGKPIDTQYF

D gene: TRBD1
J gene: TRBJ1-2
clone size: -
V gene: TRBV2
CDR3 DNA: TGTGCCAGCAGCCAGGGGGCAGGCTATGGCTACACCTTC
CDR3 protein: CASSQGAGYGYTF

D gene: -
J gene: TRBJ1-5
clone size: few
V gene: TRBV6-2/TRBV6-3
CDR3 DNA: TGTGCCAGCAGCGACAGTAATCAGCCCCAGCATTTT
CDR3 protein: CASSDSNQPQHF

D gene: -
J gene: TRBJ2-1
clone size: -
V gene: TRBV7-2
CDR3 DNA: TGTGCCAGCAGCTGGGCCTACAATGAGCAGTTCTTC
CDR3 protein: CASSWAYNEQFF

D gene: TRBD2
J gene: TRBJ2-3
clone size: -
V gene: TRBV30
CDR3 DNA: TGTGCCTGGATGCTAGCGGGGGGAACAGATACGCAGTATTTT
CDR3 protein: CAWMLAGGTDTQYF

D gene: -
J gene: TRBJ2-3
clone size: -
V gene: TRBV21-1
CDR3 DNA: TGTGCTAGCAGCAAAGAGGAGTCAGGGTGGACAGATACGCAGTATTTT
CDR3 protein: CASSKEESGWTDTQYF

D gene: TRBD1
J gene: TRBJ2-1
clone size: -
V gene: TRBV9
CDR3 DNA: TGTGCCAGCAGCCCCCGGGGCATGGTGGGGCGTACAGGGGGTGAGCAGTTCTTC
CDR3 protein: CASSPRGMVGRTGGEQFF

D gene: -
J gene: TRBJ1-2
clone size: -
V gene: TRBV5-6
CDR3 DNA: TGTGCCAGCAGCTTTACAGGGATAGATGGCTACACCTTC
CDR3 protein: CASSFTGIDGYTF

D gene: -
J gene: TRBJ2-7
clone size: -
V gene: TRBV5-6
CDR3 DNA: TGTGCCAGCAGCTCCCTGGGCTACGAGCAGTACTTC
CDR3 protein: CASSSLGYEQYF

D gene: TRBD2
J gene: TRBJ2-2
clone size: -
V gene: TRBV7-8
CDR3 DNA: TGTGCCAGCAGCCCGGGACTAGCGGGAAAACCCGCGAACACCGGGGAGCTGTTTTTT
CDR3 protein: CASSPGLAGKPANTGELFF

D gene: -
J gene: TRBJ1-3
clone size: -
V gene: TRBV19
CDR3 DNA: TGTGCCAGCAGGAAAGCCAGTACTGGAAACACCATATATTTT
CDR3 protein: CASRKASTGNTIYF

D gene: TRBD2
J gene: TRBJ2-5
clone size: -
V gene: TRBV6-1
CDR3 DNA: TGTGCCAGCTTAGGACTAGCGGATGGAGAGACCCAGTACTTC
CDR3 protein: CASLGLADGETQYF

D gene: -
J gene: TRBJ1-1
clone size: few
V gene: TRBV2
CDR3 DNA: TGTGCCAGCAGTGTAGAAGACTTGGTAGCCTTAACTGAAGCTTTCTTT
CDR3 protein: CASSVEDLVALTEAFF

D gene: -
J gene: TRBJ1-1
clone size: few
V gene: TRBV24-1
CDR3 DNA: TGTGCCACCAGTGTAGGAGAAGTCCCGGCCAGCATCGCTGAAGCTTTCTTT
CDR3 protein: CATSVGEVPASIAEAFF

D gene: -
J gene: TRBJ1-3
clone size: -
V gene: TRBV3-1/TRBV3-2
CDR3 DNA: TGTGCCAGCAGCCGTGGGGGTTCTGGAAACACCATATATTTT
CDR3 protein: CASSRGGSGNTIYF

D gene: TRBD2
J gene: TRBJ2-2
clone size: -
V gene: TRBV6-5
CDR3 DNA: TGTGCCAGCAGTTGGCTGGGAGGGCACACCGGGGAGCTGTTTTTT
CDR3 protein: CASSWLGGHTGELFF

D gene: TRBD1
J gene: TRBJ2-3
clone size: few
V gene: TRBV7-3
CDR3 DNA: TGTGCCAGCAGCTCCGGACAGGGGTTAGATACGCAGTATTTT
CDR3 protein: CASSSGQGLDTQYF